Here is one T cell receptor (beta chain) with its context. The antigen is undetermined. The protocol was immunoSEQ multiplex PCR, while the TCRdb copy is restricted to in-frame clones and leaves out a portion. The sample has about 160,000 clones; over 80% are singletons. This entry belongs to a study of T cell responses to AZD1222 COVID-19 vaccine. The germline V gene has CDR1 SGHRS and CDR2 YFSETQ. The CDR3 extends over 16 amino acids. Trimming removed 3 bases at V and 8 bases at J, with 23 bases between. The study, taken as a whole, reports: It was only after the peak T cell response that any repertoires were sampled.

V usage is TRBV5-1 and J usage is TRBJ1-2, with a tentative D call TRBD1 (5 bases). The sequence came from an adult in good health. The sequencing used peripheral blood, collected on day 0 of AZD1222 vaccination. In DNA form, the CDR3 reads TGCGCCAGCAGCTCCCTGGGAGGGGCGATTATGGGCGGCTACACCTTC. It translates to CASSSLGGAIMGGYTF.